This TCR beta chain appears in the sequencing data of a study of cytomegalovirus exposure and HLA in healthy donors. Germline values: CDR1 SGHNT, CDR2 YYREEE (reference sequence). This CDR3 is 14 amino acids long. The junction had 10 bases not matched to a gene; V was cut back by 4 bases and J by 12 bases. The PCR had 60 Vbeta and 13 Jbeta primers. The assay was immunoSEQ multiplex PCR, and TCRdb's table has in-frame clones only and misses some. This sample has about 150,000 clones, with about 70% found just once. The genes are TRBV5-4 and TRBJ1-6; 7 bases align to TRBD1. Source material: PBMCs. The TCR was taken from a woman between 35 and 50 years old in good health and CMV-seronegative. CDR3 protein: CASSQDRVRLPLHF. Written as DNA, the CDR3 is TGTGCCAGCAGCCAAGACAGGGTACGTTTACCCCTCCACTTT.